Given below is one T cell receptor beta chain in context. This entry is derived from a study of blood T cell repertoires in COVID-19. Whole-study context: Sources were T cells, B-cell-depleted T cells, or PBMCs; the material itself was cDNA or gDNA.

The method was immunoSEQ multiplex PCR; TCRdb's version includes in-frame clones alone and lacks a portion of them. Of approximately 250,000 clones in the sample, approximately 86% were seen once. The CDR3 consists of 18 residues. Looked up from germline, CDR1 is SGHTA and CDR2 is FQGNSA. V lost 5 bases, J lost 0 bases, and 20 bases lay in between. The receptor's source is a man aged 18 to 30 with active or convalescent COVID-19. This chain connects TRBV7-2 to TRBJ1-3, with TRBD1 as a possible D gene (6 bases). Sequenced material: peripheral blood. DNA for the CDR3: TGTGCCAGCAGCCGCGCGGTAACAGGGTTGAGCTCTGGAAACACCATATATTTT. It yields the protein CASSRAVTGLSSGNTIYF.